The clone carrying this T cell receptor beta chain has just one count. This sample stems from a study of blood T cell repertoires in COVID-19. For the study at large: Samples came from the United States, Italy and Spain, spanning acute and convalescent COVID-19. In each case, the material was cDNA or gDNA derived from T cells, B-cell-depleted T cells, or PBMCs.

In the source study's methods: Counts of nucleated cells, estimated from reference gene primer amplification, were obtained. Sequenced by immunoSEQ multiplex PCR; TCRdb stores in-frame clones only, minus some. D and trimming come from the DNA, and the V and J calls and clone size come from that table. Of 200,000 to 250,000 clones in the sample, approximately 84% were seen once. The trim removed 4 bases at V and 3 bases at J, leaving 11 bases unmatched. CDR1 is MNHNS, CDR2 SASEGT, per germline. This CDR3 has 16 amino acids. The sequencing input was peripheral blood. The clonotype was recovered from a woman aged 80 or over with acute or convalescent COVID-19. This chain joins TRBV6-1 and TRBJ1-1, with TRBD1 identical over 7 bases. The CDR3 loop reads CASSANPWDSHTEAFF. Here the CDR3 DNA reads TGTGCCAGCAGTGCGAACCCTTGGGACAGCCACACTGAAGCTTTCTTT.